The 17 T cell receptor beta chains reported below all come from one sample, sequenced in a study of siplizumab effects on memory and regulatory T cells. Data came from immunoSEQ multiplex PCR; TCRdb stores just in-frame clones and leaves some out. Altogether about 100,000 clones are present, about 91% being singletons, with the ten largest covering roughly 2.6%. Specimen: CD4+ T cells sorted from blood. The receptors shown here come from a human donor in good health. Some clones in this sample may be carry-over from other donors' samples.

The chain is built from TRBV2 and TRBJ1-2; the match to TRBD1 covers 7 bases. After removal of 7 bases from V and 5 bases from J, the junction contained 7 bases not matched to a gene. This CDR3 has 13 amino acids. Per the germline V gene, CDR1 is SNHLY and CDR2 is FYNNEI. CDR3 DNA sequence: TGTGCCAGCATGTACGGGACAGTTTATGGCTACACCTTC. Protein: CASMYGTVYGYTF.

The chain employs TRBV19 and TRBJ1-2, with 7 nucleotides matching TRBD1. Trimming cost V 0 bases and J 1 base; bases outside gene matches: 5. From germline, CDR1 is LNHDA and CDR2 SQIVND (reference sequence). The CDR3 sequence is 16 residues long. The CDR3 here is CASSIDPRQGNYGYTF. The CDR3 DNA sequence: TGTGCCAGTAGTATAGACCCTAGACAGGGTAACTATGGCTACACCTTC. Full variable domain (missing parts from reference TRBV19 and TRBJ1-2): DGGITQSPKYLFRKEGQNVTLSCEQNLNHDAMYWYRQDPGQGLRLIYYSQIVNDFQKGDIAEGYSVSREKKESFPLTVTSAQKNPTAFYLCASSIDPRQGNYGYTFGSGTRLTVV.

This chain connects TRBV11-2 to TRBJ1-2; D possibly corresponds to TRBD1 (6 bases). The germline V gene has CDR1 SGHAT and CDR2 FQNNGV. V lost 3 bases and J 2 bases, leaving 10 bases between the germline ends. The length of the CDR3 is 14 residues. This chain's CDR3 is CASSFRGRNYGYTF. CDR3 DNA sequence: TGTGCCAGCAGCTTCAGGGGTAGGAACTATGGCTACACCTTC.

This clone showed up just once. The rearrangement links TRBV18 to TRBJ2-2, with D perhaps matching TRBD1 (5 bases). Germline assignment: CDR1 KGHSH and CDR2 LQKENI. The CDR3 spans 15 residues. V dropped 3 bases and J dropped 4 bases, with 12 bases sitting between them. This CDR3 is CASSPTVAATGELFF. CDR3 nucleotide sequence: TGTGCCAGCTCACCGACAGTAGCAGCCACCGGGGAGCTGTTTTTT.

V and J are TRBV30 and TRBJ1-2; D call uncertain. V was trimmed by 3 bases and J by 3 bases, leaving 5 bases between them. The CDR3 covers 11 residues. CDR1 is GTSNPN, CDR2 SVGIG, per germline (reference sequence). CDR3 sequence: CAWRGYYGYTF. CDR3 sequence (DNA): TGTGCCTGGAGGGGCTACTATGGCTACACCTTC.

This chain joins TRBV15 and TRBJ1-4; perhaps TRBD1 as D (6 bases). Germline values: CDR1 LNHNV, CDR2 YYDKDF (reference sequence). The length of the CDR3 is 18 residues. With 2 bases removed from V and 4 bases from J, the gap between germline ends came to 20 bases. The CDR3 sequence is CATSRSLTGPLVNEKLFF. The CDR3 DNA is TGTGCCACCAGCAGATCATTGACAGGTCCGCTCGTTAATGAAAAACTGTTTTTT.

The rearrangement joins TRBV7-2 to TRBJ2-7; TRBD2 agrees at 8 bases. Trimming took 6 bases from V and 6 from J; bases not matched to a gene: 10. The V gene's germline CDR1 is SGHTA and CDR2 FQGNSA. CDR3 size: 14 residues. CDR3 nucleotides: TGTGCCAGCAGAAAAACCGGGACTAGGAGCGAGCAGTACTTC. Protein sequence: CASRKTGTRSEQYF.

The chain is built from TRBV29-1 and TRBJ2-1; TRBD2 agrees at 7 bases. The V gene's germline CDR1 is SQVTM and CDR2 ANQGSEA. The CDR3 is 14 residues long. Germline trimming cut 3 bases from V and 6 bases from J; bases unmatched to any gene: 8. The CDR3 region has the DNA TGCAGCGTTGAGTTACGAGCGGGGATCAATGAGCAGTTCTTC. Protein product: CSVELRAGINEQFF.

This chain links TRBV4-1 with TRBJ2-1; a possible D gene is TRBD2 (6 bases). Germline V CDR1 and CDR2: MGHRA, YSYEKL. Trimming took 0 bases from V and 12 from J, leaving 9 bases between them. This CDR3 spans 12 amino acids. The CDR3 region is CASSQDLGGQFF. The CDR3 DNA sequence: TGCGCCAGCAGCCAAGATTTGGGGGGGCAGTTCTTC.

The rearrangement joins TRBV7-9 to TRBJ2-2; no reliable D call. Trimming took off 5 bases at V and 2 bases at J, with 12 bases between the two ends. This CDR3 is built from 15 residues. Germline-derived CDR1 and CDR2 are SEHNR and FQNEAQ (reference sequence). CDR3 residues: CASSIYTLNTGELFF. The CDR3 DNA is TGTGCCAGCAGCATCTATACGCTAAACACCGGGGAGCTGTTTTTT.

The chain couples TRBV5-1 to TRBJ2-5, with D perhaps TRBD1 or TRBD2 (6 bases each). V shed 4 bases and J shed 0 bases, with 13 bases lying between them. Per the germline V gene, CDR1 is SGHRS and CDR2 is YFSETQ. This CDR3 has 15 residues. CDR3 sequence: CASSPVRGDQETQYF. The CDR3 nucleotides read TGCGCCAGCAGCCCGGTGAGGGGGGACCAAGAGACCCAGTACTTC.

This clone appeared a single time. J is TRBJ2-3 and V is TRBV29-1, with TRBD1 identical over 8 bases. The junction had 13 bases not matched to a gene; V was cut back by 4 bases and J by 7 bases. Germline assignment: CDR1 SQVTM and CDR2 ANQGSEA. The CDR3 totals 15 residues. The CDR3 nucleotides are TGCAGCGTTGTGATAGGTCAGGGGGCGCCTAATACGCAGTATTTT. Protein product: CSVVIGQGAPNTQYF.

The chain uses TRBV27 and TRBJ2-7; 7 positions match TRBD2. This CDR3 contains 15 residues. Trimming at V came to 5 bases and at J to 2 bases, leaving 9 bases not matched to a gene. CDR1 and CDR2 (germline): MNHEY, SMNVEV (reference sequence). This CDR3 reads CASSIVPSGTYEQYF. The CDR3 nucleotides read TGTGCCAGCAGTATAGTCCCTAGCGGTACCTACGAGCAGTACTTC.

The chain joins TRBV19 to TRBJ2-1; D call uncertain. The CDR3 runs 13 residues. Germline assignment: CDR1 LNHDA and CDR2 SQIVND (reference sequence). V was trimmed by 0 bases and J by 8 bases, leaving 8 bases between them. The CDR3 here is CASSIDVGYEQFF. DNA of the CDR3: TGTGCCAGTAGTATAGATGTCGGATATGAGCAGTTCTTC.

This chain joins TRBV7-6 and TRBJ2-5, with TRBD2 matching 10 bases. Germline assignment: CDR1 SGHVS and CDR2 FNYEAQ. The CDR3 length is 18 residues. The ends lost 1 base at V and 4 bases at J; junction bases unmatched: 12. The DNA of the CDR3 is TGTGCCAGCAGCTTAGAACCACGTGCGAGCGGGAGGGGAGAGACCCAGTACTTC. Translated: CASSLEPRASGRGETQYF.

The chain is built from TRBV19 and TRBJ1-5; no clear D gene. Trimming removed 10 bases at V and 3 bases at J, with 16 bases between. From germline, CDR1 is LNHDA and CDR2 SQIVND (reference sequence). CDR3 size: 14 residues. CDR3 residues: CATTSAAANQPQHF. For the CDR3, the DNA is TGTGCCACAACCTCGGCAGCCGCCAATCAGCCCCAGCATTTT.

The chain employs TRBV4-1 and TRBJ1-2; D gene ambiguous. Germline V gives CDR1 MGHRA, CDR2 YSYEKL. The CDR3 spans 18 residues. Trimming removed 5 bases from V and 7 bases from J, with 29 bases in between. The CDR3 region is CASSSTGLSQSLLGGYTF. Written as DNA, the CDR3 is TGCGCCAGCAGCTCAACGGGGTTGTCCCAGTCCCTACTTGGTGGCTACACCTTC.